Following are 10 T cell receptor beta chains from one sample sequenced in a study of T cell responses to AZD1222 COVID-19 vaccine (dated by TCRdb to the early 2020s). The time point label of this sample denotes: baseline before first vaccination. Libraries were constructed by the immunoSEQ multiplex PCR assay. In TCRdb, the immuneACCESS table is reduced to in-frame sequences with V and J assigned. These tables do not hold every clone; where another copy was compared, an unresolved V gene accounts for under half, and the others remain unexplained. This sample has around 130,000 clones in its table, and approximately 90% of those were observed once. The biggest ten clones account for around 1.7% of the sample. This specimen consisted of peripheral blood, obtained on day 0 of AZD1222 vaccination. These receptors came from an adult in good health.

This chain uses TRBV7-9 with TRBJ1-2; TRBD1 matches 7 bases. CDR3 length: 16 amino acids. Germline V gives CDR1 SEHNR, CDR2 FQNEAQ (reference sequence). The V gene end was trimmed by 1 base and the J gene end by 2 bases; junction bases not matched to a gene: 7. CDR3 DNA: TGTGCCAGCAGCTTAGGAAGTACAGGGGCCAACTATGGCTACACCTTC. It codes for CASSLGSTGANYGYTF.

The chain has TRBV25-1 and TRBJ2-5, with D perhaps matching TRBD1 (5 bases). Germline values: CDR1 MGHDK, CDR2 SYGVNS. The V gene lost 3 bases and the J gene lost 2 bases, with 10 bases spanning the gap. This CDR3 is 14 amino acids long. The CDR3 sequence: CASSESDSQETQYF. For the CDR3, the DNA is TGTGCCAGCAGTGAGTCAGACAGTCAAGAGACCCAGTACTTC.

This clone appeared once. The rearrangement uses TRBV30 and TRBJ1-1; D might be TRBD1 (5 bases). There are 11 residues in the CDR3. Trimming stripped 5 bases from V and 1 base from J, with 5 bases between. Germline V CDR1 and CDR2: GTSNPN, SVGIG (reference sequence). DNA of the CDR3: TGTGCCTGGGGACAGAACACTGAAGCTTTCTTT. It is translated as CAWGQNTEAFF.

V is TRBV18 and J is TRBJ2-1; 9 positions agree with TRBD1. CDR1 is KGHSH and CDR2 is LQKENI in the germline V gene. The ends lost 6 bases at V and 3 bases at J; junction bases unmatched: 9. The CDR3 loop spans 16 amino acids. The CDR3 is CASSLTGTGNYNEQFF. The CDR3, as DNA: TGTGCCAGCTCGCTTACCGGGACAGGGAACTACAATGAGCAGTTCTTC. The variable domain in full, completed from reference TRBV18 and TRBJ2-1, reads NAGVMQNPRHLVRRRGQEARLRCSPMKGHSHVYWYRQLPEEGLKFMVYLQKENIIDESGMPKERFSAEFPKEGPSILRIQQVVRGDSAAYFCASSLTGTGNYNEQFFGPGTRLTVL.

The chain joins TRBV19 to TRBJ1-4, with D tentatively TRBD1 (6 bases). This CDR3 has 14 amino acids. Deletions cut 5 bases from V and 7 bases from J, with 14 bases between. The V gene's germline CDR1 is LNHDA and CDR2 SQIVND (reference sequence). The CDR3 region has the DNA TGTGCCAGTAGTTGGGCGGGGGCGCGTGAAAAACTGTTTTTT. This codes for CASSWAGAREKLFF.

V usage is TRBV12-3 or TRBV12-4 and J usage is TRBJ2-1; D gene uncertain. CDR3 length: 13 amino acids. Deletions cut 5 bases from V and 6 bases from J, with 11 bases between. The CDR3 coding sequence is TGTGCCAGCAGTGCCTACACGGTCAATGAGCAGTTCTTC. This translates into CASSAYTVNEQFF.

The V call is TRBV14, the J call TRBJ2-7; the match to TRBD1 covers 8 bases. CDR3 size: 14 residues. After removal of 2 bases from V and 3 bases from J, the junction contained 3 bases not matched to a gene. Germline V gene data show CDR1 as SGHDN and CDR2 as FVKESK. CDR3 in amino acids: CASSQTDRVYEQYF. Here the CDR3 DNA reads TGTGCCAGCAGCCAAACGGACAGGGTCTACGAGCAGTACTTC.

The genes are TRBV6-5 and TRBJ1-2, with unresolved D. Trimming left V 6 bases short and J 4 bases short, with 18 bases between. Germline V gene lookup returns CDR1 MNHEY and CDR2 SVGAGI. The CDR3 is 15 residues long. The CDR3: CASRTREADLYGYTF. The CDR3 bases are TGTGCCAGCAGAACGCGGGAAGCCGATCTCTATGGCTACACCTTC.

The chain combines TRBV18 with TRBJ1-1, with TRBD1 matching over 8 bases. CDR3 length equals 13 residues. Per the germline V gene, CDR1 is KGHSH and CDR2 is LQKENI. With V trimmed by 3 bases and J by 4 bases, 1 base remained unmatched. In nucleotides, the CDR3 is TGTGCCAGCTCACCTCAGGGGGCCACTGAAGCTTTCTTT. Its protein product is CASSPQGATEAFF.

This sequence joins TRBV3-1 (or the pseudogene TRBV3-2) and TRBJ2-3; 7 bases fit TRBD2. The CDR3 is 13 residues long. Germline loops: CDR1 LGHDT, CDR2 YNNKEL (reference sequence). V trimming: 4 bases; J trimming: 4 bases; junction bases outside the gene matches: 2. CDR3 region: CASSLGRADTQYF. CDR3 in DNA: TGTGCCAGCAGCCTGGGGAGGGCAGATACGCAGTATTTT.